The 2 T cell receptor beta chains below come from one sample, sequenced in a study of human T cells and chemical hapten exposure. In TCRdb, the RACE reads were re-called with MiXCR into one record per CDR3 protein. There are over 100,000 distinct CDR3 sequences in the sample; around 11% occur only once, and 2% to 2.5% lies in the top ten. The time point: patch test 3, about 24 weeks after DPC sensitization. Treatment given: therapeutic diphenylcyclopropenone sensitization with weekly scalp DPC. Sequenced material: whole blood, taken in connection with sensitization to the hapten diphenylcyclopropenone (DPC). Every receptor here comes from a woman between 45 and 65 years old with alopecia areata. Some clones in this sample may be carry-over from other donors' samples.

This clonotype was seen ten or more times. This sequence joins TRBV6-5 and TRBJ1-4; D not certain. Germline CDR1 is MNHEY and CDR2 is SVGAGI. The CDR3 runs 16 residues. The ends were cut back, 0 bases at V and 5 bases at J, with 13 bases in the middle. This CDR3 is CASSYSPAASNEKLFF. The DNA of the CDR3 is TGTGCCAGCAGTTACTCTCCCGCCGCCTCAAATGAAAAACTGTTTTTT.

This clonotype was counted at least ten times. The junction shows a germline mismatch at one end, possibly a read error. The chain is built from TRBV10-3 and TRBJ1-2, with TRBD1 as a possible D gene (6 bases). Looked up from germline, CDR1 is ENHRY and CDR2 is SYGVKD. This CDR3 has 13 residues. In nucleotides, the CDR3 is TGTGCCGTCACCCCAGGGGAGGGCTATGGCTACACCTTT. Amino acid sequence: CAVTPGEGYGYTF.